The rows below give T cell receptor beta chains drawn from one sample of a study of T cell changes during pregnancy in multiple sclerosis. The repertoire was sequenced with immunoSEQ multiplex PCR; TCRdb's copy has only in-frame clones and lacks some. Found here are 48,000 or so clones, 85% to 95% of them singletons; the top ten hold over 0.85%. The starting material was CD4+ T cells from peripheral blood mononuclear cells, obtained in the second trimester of pregnancy. These receptor sequences come from a female donor in good health, enrolled as a control in a pregnancy study. Both conserved end residues are part of each CDR3. D genes are given only for firm matches. For some rows the clone size is stated as once, few or many, or as a class when expanded; others skip it.

.	TRBV6-4	10	.	TRBJ2-7	TGTGCCAGCAGCCCGGGACTGCGTTTCTTC	CASSPGLRFF
.	TRBV6-6	14	.	TRBJ2-1	TGTGCCAGCAGTTACCAGGGGGGAGGATATGAGCAGTTCTTC	CASSYQGGGYEQFF
TRBD1	TRBV5-1	16	.	TRBJ2-1	TGCGCCAGCAGCCCACCTCGTGGGACAGGGAACAATGAGCAGTTCTTC	CASSPPRGTGNNEQFF
.	TRBV14	13	.	TRBJ2-7	TGTGCCAGCAGCCAAATTTCTTCCTACGAGCAGTACTTC	CASSQISSYEQYF
.	TRBV21-1	13	.	TRBJ2-2	TGTGCCAGCAGCAAGCCAGGGCCCGGGGAGCTGTTTTTT	CASSKPGPGELFF
TRBD1	TRBV29-1	13	.	TRBJ2-3	TGCAGCGTAGTCCGGGACAGAGGCCAAGCGCAGTATTTT	CSVVRDRGQAQYF
.	TRBV2	14	.	TRBJ1-4	TGTGCCAGCAGTGGTAGCAGGGGTTGGGAAAAACTGTTTTTT	CASSGSRGWEKLFF
.	TRBV4-1	16	.	TRBJ1-5	TGCGCCAGCAGCCGCCCCGGGGGAGGGGCGGGTCAGCCCCAGCATTTT	CASSRPGGGAGQPQHF
TRBD1	TRBV7-6	21	.	TRBJ2-6	TGTGCCAGCAGCTTAGCGGGACAGGGGGCCCGGGCGAGCTCTGGGGCCAACGTCCTGACTTTC	CASSLAGQGARASSGANVLTF
TRBD2	TRBV5-4	14	.	TRBJ2-5	TGTGCCAGCAGCTTGCGGGGGGGAATAGAGACCCAGTACTTC	CASSLRGGIETQYF
TRBD1	TRBV5-1	16	few	TRBJ1-1	TGCGCCAGCAGCTTGGAACAGGGGGTCATGAACACTGAAGCTTTCTTT	CASSLEQGVMNTEAFF
.	TRBV19	15	.	TRBJ1-5	TGTGCCAGTAGTATTGGGGGGGGGAGCAATCAGCCCCAGCATTTT	CASSIGGGSNQPQHF
.	TRBV5-1	13	.	TRBJ2-5	TGCGCCAGCAGCCCCCAGGGAAAAGAGACCCAGTACTTC	CASSPQGKETQYF
.	TRBV5-1	16	.	TRBJ1-3	TGCGCCAGCAGCTTGGGACCCCTAGGCACAGGAAACACCATATATTTT	CASSLGPLGTGNTIYF
.	TRBV18	16	.	TRBJ2-1	TGTGCCAGCTCACGCCCCTCCGGGGGAAGCTACAATGAGCAGTTCTTC	CASSRPSGGSYNEQFF
.	TRBV14	15	.	TRBJ1-4	TGTGCCAGCAGCCCACGTCCAGGGCTTTATGAAAAACTGTTTTTT	CASSPRPGLYEKLFF
TRBD1	TRBV19	14	.	TRBJ2-1	TGTGCCAGTAGTATTAGGGACAGGTACAATGAGCAGTTCTTC	CASSIRDRYNEQFF
.	TRBV7-6	14	.	TRBJ2-1	TGTGCCAGCAGCTTAGCGGGAGTATACAATGAGCAGTTCTTC	CASSLAGVYNEQFF
TRBD1	TRBV5-1	14	.	TRBJ2-1	TGCGCCAGCAGCACCCAGCCAGGGGGCAATGAGCAGTTCTTC	CASSTQPGGNEQFF
TRBD1	TRBV5-1	16	.	TRBJ2-1	TGCGCCAGCAGCCCACAACAGGGGAAAAGGGGCGATGAGCAGTTCTTC	CASSPQQGKRGDEQFF
.	TRBV13	16	.	TRBJ1-2	TGTGCCAGCAGCTTATCTCGAAAGGGGCTCACCTATGGCTACACCTTC	CASSLSRKGLTYGYTF
TRBD1	TRBV5-1	15	.	TRBJ2-5	TGCGCCAGCAGCGAGCAGGGGGCTGGTCGAGAGACCCAGTACTTC	CASSEQGAGRETQYF
.	TRBV19	15	.	TRBJ2-5	TGTGCCAGTAGTATAGCCTTCGGAGTAATCGAGACCCAGTACTTC	CASSIAFGVIETQYF
TRBD2	TRBV5-1	16	.	TRBJ2-1	TGCGCCAGCAGCCCAGGGACTAGCGGGGCCTACAATGAGCAGTTCTTC	CASSPGTSGAYNEQFF
.	TRBV6-5	13	once	TRBJ1-1	TGTGCCAGCAGTTACCCAGGGAACACTGAAGCTTTCTTT	CASSYPGNTEAFF
TRBD2	TRBV7-3	15	.	TRBJ2-2	TGTGCCAGCAGCCCGGTTAGCGGGGGCACCGGGGAGCTGTTTTTT	CASSPVSGGTGELFF
TRBD2	TRBV7-3	16	.	TRBJ2-7	TGTGCCAGCAGCGCTGTCGGGAGCGGGAGGGGAAGCGAGCAGTACTTC	CASSAVGSGRGSEQYF
.	TRBV4-2	15	.	TRBJ2-5	TGTGCCAGCAGCCCAGGACACCTTAGGGAAGAGACCCAGTACTTC	CASSPGHLREETQYF
.	TRBV4-1	17	.	TRBJ1-1	TGCGCCAGCAGCCAGAGGGACTGGATGGGGACCAACACTGAAGCTTTCTTT	CASSQRDWMGTNTEAFF
.	TRBV5-5	17	.	TRBJ2-6	TGTGCCAGCACCTTGGGTCCGGAGACTTCTGGGGCCAACGTCCTGACTTTC	CASTLGPETSGANVLTF
.	TRBV4-2	15	once	TRBJ1-1	TGTGCCAGCAGCCACCCATTGACAGAGAACACTGAAGCTTTCTTT	CASSHPLTENTEAFF
.	TRBV4-3	16	.	TRBJ2-7	TGCGCCAGCAGCCAAGACACCGGGACACCCTCCGACGAGCAGTACTTC	CASSQDTGTPSDEQYF
.	TRBV11-3	13	few	TRBJ1-1	TGTGCCAGCAGCTTAGGTGCGGTAGGTGAAGCTTTCTTT	CASSLGAVGEAFF
.	TRBV6-5	14	.	TRBJ1-1	TGTGCCAGCAGCGAAGGGGGTGTGAACACTGAAGCTTTCTTT	CASSEGGVNTEAFF
.	TRBV5-1	15	once	TRBJ1-4	TGCGCCAGCAGCCGGGTAGGCACAACTAATGAAAAACTGTTTTTT	CASSRVGTTNEKLFF
.	TRBV5-5	16	few	TRBJ1-3	TGTGCCAGCAGCTTGGAAGGGGGGGGATTTGGAAACACCATATATTTT	CASSLEGGGFGNTIYF
TRBD2	TRBV2	15	.	TRBJ2-2	TGTGCCAGCAGTGAAAAGCGGGAAAACACCGGGGAGCTGTTTTTT	CASSEKRENTGELFF
.	TRBV19	12	.	TRBJ2-3	TGTGCCAGTAGCCTTAGCACAGATACGCAGTATTTT	CASSLSTDTQYF
TRBD1	TRBV7-2	14	.	TRBJ1-4	TGTGCCAGCAGCTCTAGGTGGACAGGCCAAAAACTGTTTTTT	CASSSRWTGQKLFF
.	TRBV10-3	12	.	TRBJ2-1	TGTGCCATCAGGCCCACTAATGGTGAGCAGTTCTTC	CAIRPTNGEQFF
TRBD1	TRBV5-4	16	once	TRBJ2-3	TGTGCCAGCGGACTGCGAGGGACAGGGAGGGCAGATACGCAGTATTTT	CASGLRGTGRADTQYF
.	TRBV11-2	15	.	TRBJ2-1	TGTGCCAGCAGCACCGGGATCTCCACCTACAATGAGCAGTTCTTC	CASSTGISTYNEQFF